Listed here are 25 T cell receptor beta chains from one sample, sequenced in a study of cytomegalovirus exposure and HLA in healthy donors. PCR was performed using 60 Vbeta and 13 Jbeta primers. This table comes from immunoSEQ multiplex PCR, and its TCRdb copy is limited to in-frame clones, with some not included. The sample comprises hundreds of thousands of clones, around nine tenths of which are singletons, and about 1% rests with the top ten. Material for sequencing was PBMCs. The receptors were gathered from a woman between 18 and 29 years old in good health and CMV-seronegative.

This rearrangement joins TRBV2 to TRBJ2-3; the D gene is possibly TRBD2 (5 bases). Germline-derived CDR1 and CDR2 are SNHLY and FYNNEI. V gave up 2 bases and J gave up 6 bases, with 6 bases separating them. This CDR3 contains 12 residues. The CDR3, as DNA: TGTGCCAGCAGTGAATTAGCGGATACGCAGTATTTT. Translating gives CASSELADTQYF.

This sequence joins TRBV4-3 and TRBJ2-6; unclear D gene. Deletions cut 4 bases from V and 0 bases from J, with 16 bases between. The CDR3 runs 18 residues. Germline V gene sequence: CDR1 LGHNA, CDR2 YSLEER. CDR3 coding DNA: TGCGCCAGCAGCCCCTCGGGTCTGGTTTTCTCTGGGGCCAACGTCCTGACTTTC. As protein: CASSPSGLVFSGANVLTF.

The chain employs TRBV7-8 and TRBJ2-7; 7 bases are shared with TRBD1. Germline CDR1 reads SGHVS; CDR2 reads FQNEAQ. V lost 2 bases to trimming and J lost 1 base; unmatched junction nucleotides: 8. CDR3 size: 16 residues. CDR3 region: CASSLLGTEISYEQYF. CDR3 bases: TGTGCCAGCAGCTTATTAGGGACAGAAATTTCCTACGAGCAGTACTTC.

The chain combines TRBV5-1 with TRBJ2-7, with 10 bases identical to TRBD1. CDR1 and CDR2 from the germline V gene are SGHRS and YFSETQ. The CDR3 has 15 residues. V was pared by 4 bases and J by 5 bases, with 9 bases of the junction left unmatched. This CDR3 reads CASSDGRDRGHEQYF. CDR3 coding DNA: TGCGCCAGCAGCGATGGCCGGGACAGGGGTCACGAGCAGTACTTC.

The V gene is TRBV4-1, the J gene TRBJ2-2; 12 bases map to TRBD2. V lost 5 bases to trimming and J lost 6 bases; unmatched junction nucleotides: 10. From germline, CDR1 is MGHRA and CDR2 YSYEKL. The CDR3 is 17 residues long. For the CDR3, the DNA is TGCGCCAGCAGCGCCCGACTAGCGGGAGTTTTGTCCGGGGAGCTGTTTTTT. Its protein is CASSARLAGVLSGELFF.

This clone appeared a single time. The J gene is TRBJ2-6, the V gene TRBV5-1; D may be TRBD2 (5 bases). With 2 bases removed from V and 6 bases from J, the gap between germline ends came to 12 bases. Germline CDR1 is SGHRS and CDR2 is YFSETQ. The CDR3 is made up of 15 amino acids. The CDR3: CASSFKGAEANVLTF. The CDR3 DNA reads as TGCGCCAGCAGCTTTAAGGGAGCTGAGGCCAACGTCCTGACTTTC.

This chain links TRBV28 with TRBJ2-1; 9 positions match TRBD1. The trim removed 8 bases at V and 1 base at J, leaving 9 bases unmatched. The CDR3 is made up of 16 amino acids. CDR1 and CDR2 (germline): MDHEN, SYDVKM. CDR3 loop: CASGWNRGQSYNEQFF. The CDR3 DNA is TGTGCCAGCGGATGGAACAGGGGGCAATCCTACAATGAGCAGTTCTTC.

This chain connects TRBV10-1 to TRBJ2-5; 11 bases line up with TRBD1. The DNA end lines up better with TRBJ2-7; the J call may be wrong. Germline assignment: CDR1 WNHNN and CDR2 SYGVQD (reference sequence). This CDR3 contains 15 residues. CDR3 coding DNA: TGCGCCAGCAGTGTATGGACAGGGGGCAGATACGAGCAGTACTTC. It codes for CASSVWTGGRYEQYF.

This chain uses TRBV5-4 with TRBJ2-3; the match to TRBD1 covers 9 bases. Trimming cost V 4 bases and J 2 bases; bases outside gene matches: 5. The CDR3 is 15 amino acids. Germline V lookup: CDR1 SGHNT, CDR2 YYREEE (reference sequence). The CDR3 protein is CASSPWDRVTDTQYF. CDR3 nucleotide sequence: TGTGCCAGCAGCCCTTGGGACAGGGTCACAGATACGCAGTATTTT.

The chain recombines TRBV6-6 with TRBJ2-7; weak D call: TRBD2 (7 bases). The CDR3 contains 14 residues. V was shortened by 4 bases and J by 5 bases, with 15 bases between the two germline ends. The germline gives CDR1 MNHNY, CDR2 SVGAGI (reference sequence). CDR3 sequence: CASSFGGPSDEQYF. Written as DNA, the CDR3 is TGTGCCAGCAGTTTCGGGGGGCCGTCGGACGAGCAGTACTTC.

J is TRBJ1-1 and V is TRBV19, with D tentatively TRBD1 (6 bases). The CDR3 is 14 residues long. Germline V lookup: CDR1 LNHDA, CDR2 SQIVND (reference sequence). The V gene lost 3 bases and the J gene lost 3 bases, with 11 bases spanning the gap. The CDR3 coding sequence is TGTGCCAGTAGTATTGGGGGCCCGTACACTGAAGCTTTCTTT. The encoded protein is CASSIGGPYTEAFF.

The chain employs TRBV5-1 and TRBJ2-6, with 7 bases fitting TRBD1. V was pared by 3 bases and J by 2 bases, with 2 bases of the junction left unmatched. This CDR3 is built from 15 residues. Germline loops: CDR1 SGHRS, CDR2 YFSETQ. The CDR3 reads CASSSDRAGANVLTF. The DNA of the CDR3 is TGCGCCAGCAGCTCCGACAGGGCTGGGGCCAACGTCCTGACTTTC.

The J gene is TRBJ2-5, the V gene TRBV19, with 9 bases lining up with TRBD1. Unmatched junction bases numbered 10, after V lost 8 bases and J lost 9 bases. Germline V CDR1 and CDR2: LNHDA, SQIVND (reference sequence). The CDR3 has 13 residues. CDR3 in amino acids: CASRGQGQGAQYF. As DNA, the CDR3 is TGTGCCAGTCGGGGACAGGGCCAGGGGGCCCAGTACTTC.

This clone was counted between two and nine times. CDR3 DNA: TGCGCCAGCAGCTTGGCCGGGACTAGCGGGAACGAGCAGTTCTTC. Translating it yields CASSLAGTSGNEQFF. The rearrangement links TRBV5-1 to TRBJ2-1; 13 positions match TRBD2. With 0 bases clipped from V and 10 bases from J, the junction kept 4 bases outside the gene matches. This CDR3 is 15 amino acids long. CDR1 SGHRS and CDR2 YFSETQ come from the germline V gene.

The gene calls are TRBV7-2 and TRBJ1-6; D might be TRBD1 (6 bases). The CDR3 has 13 residues. Deletions cut 3 bases from V and 14 bases from J, with 14 bases between. Germline-derived CDR1 and CDR2 are SGHTA and FQGNSA. The chain's CDR3 is CASSFDRPPTLHF. The CDR3, as DNA: TGTGCCAGCAGCTTTGACAGGCCACCCACCCTCCACTTT.

This clone was recorded once. Written as DNA, the CDR3 is TGTGCCAGCAGTTACTCGACTTACTCCTACGAGCAGTACTTC. This encodes CASSYSTYSYEQYF. This chain connects TRBV6-6 to TRBJ2-7; D is unclear. This CDR3 has 14 amino acids. The V gene lost 0 bases and the J gene lost 0 bases, with 6 bases spanning the gap. Per the germline V gene, CDR1 is MNHNY and CDR2 is SVGAGI (reference sequence).

This chain joins TRBV11-3 and TRBJ1-3; 9 bases fit TRBD1. The CDR3 extends over 19 amino acids. With 3 bases clipped from V and 4 bases from J, the junction kept 16 bases outside the gene matches. CDR1 is SGHNT, CDR2 YENEEA, per germline. The CDR3, as DNA: TGTGCCAGCAGCTTGTCCCACCTGGGACAGGGCCCGGTGGGAAACACCATATATTTT. This sequence encodes CASSLSHLGQGPVGNTIYF.

This clone was detected only once. The chain recombines TRBV7-9 with TRBJ2-5, with TRBD2 identical over 9 bases. Trimming at V came to 1 base and at J to 4 bases, leaving 4 bases not matched to a gene. The CDR3 sequence is 15 residues long. CDR1 and CDR2 (germline): SEHNR, FQNEAQ (reference sequence). CDR3 DNA sequence: TGTGCCAGCAGCTTAGAAACGCGGGGGGGAGAGACCCAGTACTTC. It yields the protein CASSLETRGGETQYF.

The chain is built from TRBV4-3 and TRBJ2-5; 7 bases map to TRBD2. The CDR3 is made up of 15 amino acids. J gave up 2 bases and V 3 bases, and 6 bases lay outside the gene matches. Germline CDR1 and CDR2: LGHNA and YSLEER. The chain's CDR3 is CASSQYPGLQETQYF. In DNA, the CDR3 is TGCGCCAGCAGCCAGTACCCGGGACTACAAGAGACCCAGTACTTC.

V and J are TRBV5-1 and TRBJ2-3; the D gene is possibly TRBD2 (5 bases). The CDR3 is 14 amino acids. Between the trimmed V and J ends, which lost 0 bases and 2 bases, there was a span of 7 bases. The germline V gene has CDR1 SGHRS and CDR2 YFSETQ. CDR3 region: CASSLGGVTDTQYF. The DNA for the CDR3 is TGCGCCAGCAGCTTGGGGGGAGTCACAGATACGCAGTATTTT.

The table lists this clone with a few counts. CDR3: CASSPIRQRSRDEKLFF. In DNA form, the CDR3 reads TGTGCCAGTAGTCCCATCAGACAAAGATCCAGGGATGAAAAACTGTTTTTT. The rearrangement links TRBV19 to TRBJ1-4, with D perhaps TRBD1 (5 bases). V was shortened by 5 bases and J by 6 bases, with 22 bases between the two germline ends. This CDR3 has 17 residues. Germline CDR1 reads LNHDA; CDR2 reads SQIVND (reference sequence).

This rearrangement joins TRBV9 to TRBJ2-7, with D maybe TRBD1 (6 bases). Trimming shortened V by 3 bases and J by 0 bases, and 16 bases separated the two germline ends. Looked up from germline, CDR1 is SGDLS and CDR2 is YYNGEE. This CDR3 contains 16 residues. CDR3 amino acids: CASSDSPWDNSYEQYF. The CDR3 nucleotides read TGTGCCAGCAGCGATTCCCCGTGGGACAACTCCTACGAGCAGTACTTC.

J is TRBJ2-1 and V is TRBV27; 10 bases match TRBD2. V shed 6 bases and J 4 bases; nucleotides not matched to a gene: 6. The CDR3 loop spans 15 amino acids. Germline CDR1 is MNHEY and CDR2 is SMNVEV (reference sequence). The CDR3 spells CASRIAGGPYNEQFF. CDR3 nucleotides: TGTGCCAGCAGAATAGCGGGGGGACCGTACAATGAGCAGTTCTTC.

The rearrangement uses TRBV5-8 and TRBJ1-2; TRBD1 matches 9 bases. Trimming took 4 bases from V and 1 from J; bases not matched to a gene: 5. The CDR3 runs to 15 residues. CDR1 is SGHTS, CDR2 YDEGEE, per germline. This CDR3 reads CASSPRDRDNYGYTF. Here the CDR3 DNA reads TGTGCCAGCAGCCCTCGGGACAGGGATAACTATGGCTACACCTTC. Drawing the rest from reference TRBV5-8 and TRBJ1-2, the complete variable domain is EAGVTQSPTHLIKTRGQQATLRCSPISGHTSVYWYQQALGLGLQFLLWYDEGEERNRGNFPPRFSGRQFPNYSSELNVNALELEDSALYLCASSPRDRDNYGYTFGSGTRLTVV.

The gene calls are TRBV6-1 and TRBJ1-1; no reliable D call. Trimming took off 4 bases at V and 4 bases at J, with 10 bases between the two ends. CDR1 is MNHNS and CDR2 is SASEGT in the germline V gene. The CDR3 runs to 13 residues. CDR3 loop: CASSVRVRTEAFF. The CDR3 DNA sequence: TGTGCCAGCAGTGTGAGGGTTCGCACTGAAGCTTTCTTT.